This T cell receptor beta chain was captured in a study of CD8+CD57+ T cells in acquired aplastic anemia. About the study: Isolated CD4+ and CD8+ cells, once sorted, yielded DNA averaging about 3.1 ug. Healthy donors averaged approximately 11 million reads for CD4+ cells. Whole-study findings and limits: Controls and patients did not differ significantly in CD8+ Simpson's diversity. Fewer than 35 shared CD8+ CDR3s appeared highly expressed within patients' immunodominant clones.

In the case of this clonotype: The antigen remains unidentified.

For CDR3 and TCR beta VDJ profiling, genomic DNA was the template used. TCRdb reprocessed the reads via MiXCR and lists one record per CDR3 protein. The sample holds under 250,000 distinct CDR3 sequences, approximately 35% seen once. Specimen: sorted CD4+, CD8+, or CD8+CD57+ T cells (not recorded which) from PBMCs. The sequence came from a human donor in good health, serving as a control.

The CDR3 bases are TGTGCCAGCACGGTAACTTGGGGCACAGATACGCAGTATTTT. Translation gives CASTVTWGTDTQYF. This rearrangement joins TRBV2 to TRBJ2-3; D is undetermined. This CDR3 has 14 amino acids. Deletions cut 7 bases from V and 1 base from J, with 12 bases between. CDR1 is SNHLY, CDR2 FYNNEI, per germline.